These 9 T cell receptor beta chains share one sample of origin, sequenced in a study of monozygotic twins with inflammatory bowel disease. TCRdb reprocessed the 5' RACE reads and keeps a single row for each CDR3 protein, giving no DNA. Its table lists some 160,000 distinct CDR3 sequences. The sequencing sample was made of blood. Receptor source: a human donor with ulcerative colitis or Crohn's disease, or a healthy co-twin of an affected twin (not recorded which).

The V and J genes are TRBV10-3 and TRBJ2-5. The germline gives CDR1 ENHRY, CDR2 SYGVKD. This CDR3 contains 15 residues. CDR3 sequence reads: CAISESQTLGETQYF.

The chain has TRBV12-3 or TRBV12-4 and TRBJ2-1. The CDR3 totals 13 residues. CDR3 sequence: CASSYLIQSEQFF.

The chain couples TRBV7-3 to TRBJ2-7; the D gene TCRdb calls, TRBD1, cannot be checked with no DNA. The CDR3 runs 14 residues. The germline V gene has CDR1 SGHTA and CDR2 FQGTGA. CDR3 sequence reads: CASQRGQGLGGQYF.

This sequence joins TRBV5-1 and TRBJ1-2; the TRBD1 assignment by TCRdb is unverifiable without DNA. In germline, CDR1 is SGHRS, CDR2 YFSETQ. This CDR3 has 16 amino acids. This CDR3 reads CASSSHDPTGAHGYTF.

The chain has TRBV18 and TRBJ1-1; TCRdb picks TRBD1, but there is no DNA to check that call. The germline V gene encodes CDR1 KGHSH and CDR2 LQKENI. CDR3 length equals 15 residues. CDR3: CASSPWTGEQTEAFF.

V gene TRBV5-5 combines with J gene TRBJ2-3; TCRdb lists TRBD2, though no DNA is available to test this call. Germline lookup yields CDR1 SGHKS and CDR2 YYEKEE (reference sequence). The CDR3 is made up of 16 amino acids. The CDR3 sequence is CASSPNSGESTDTQYF.

The chain couples TRBV7-9 to TRBJ2-2; TCRdb names TRBD1, which stays unverified in the absence of DNA. Germline loops: CDR1 SEHNR, CDR2 FQNEAQ (reference sequence). CDR3 length equals 13 residues. CDR3 in amino acids: CASSPSGPRGMFF.

The chain has TRBV20-1 and TRBJ1-2; as DNA is missing, the TRBD1 call by TCRdb cannot be tested. Germline CDR1 and CDR2: DFQATT and SNEGSKA (reference sequence). The CDR3 is made up of 12 amino acids. The CDR3 region is CSARVRGFGYTF.

The V gene is TRBV20-1, the J gene TRBJ1-5; no DNA is available, so the TRBD1 call from TCRdb remains unchecked. Germline V gene lookup returns CDR1 DFQATT and CDR2 SNEGSKA (reference sequence). This CDR3 is 14 amino acids long. CDR3 region: CSVREGRKNQPQHF.